The 10 T cell receptor beta chains below were found in one sample sequenced in a study of glioma-infiltrating T cells after dendritic cell vaccination. Time point denoted: after dendritic cell vaccination, including at tumor progression/relapse. The method was immunoSEQ multiplex PCR; TCRdb's version includes in-frame clones alone and lacks a portion of them. Among 100,000 or so clones, 90% were seen once, and the ten largest hold approximately 2.7%. The source was blood, collected after dendritic cell vaccination. All receptors derive from a human donor with glioblastoma.

CDR3 nucleotide sequence: TGTGCCACCAGCAGAGCGTCCCGGGGGGGGCAAGAGACCCAGTACTTC. It translates to CATSRASRGGQETQYF. V gene TRBV15 combines with J gene TRBJ2-5; 8 positions match TRBD2. V lost 1 base to trimming and J lost 2 bases; unmatched junction nucleotides: 6. The CDR3 totals 16 residues. The V gene's germline CDR1 is LNHNV and CDR2 YYDKDF (reference sequence).

The V gene is TRBV6-5, the J gene TRBJ2-1, with 9 nucleotides matching TRBD1. CDR1 MNHEY and CDR2 SVGAGI come from the germline V gene. The J segment lost 7 bases and the V segment lost 6 bases, leaving 10 bases of the junction unmatched. CDR3 length: 15 amino acids. The CDR3 spells CASRPDRGEGNEQFF. The DNA for the CDR3 is TGTGCCAGCAGACCCGACAGGGGGGAGGGAAATGAGCAGTTCTTC.

The chain couples TRBV18 to TRBJ2-7, with TRBD1 identical over 10 bases. After removal of 5 bases from V and 1 base from J, the junction contained 5 bases not matched to a gene. In germline, CDR1 is KGHSH, CDR2 LQKENI. The CDR3 has 15 residues. The CDR3 nucleotides are TGTGCCAGCTCATCCGGGACAGGGGTATCCTACGAGCAGTACTTC. It translates to CASSSGTGVSYEQYF.

V usage is TRBV9 and J usage is TRBJ1-6, with 10 positions matching TRBD1. The germline gives CDR1 SGDLS, CDR2 YYNGEE. V was pared by 0 bases and J by 0 bases, with 9 bases of the junction left unmatched. There are 20 residues in the CDR3. CDR3 DNA sequence: TGTGCCAGCAGCGTAGGCCCCGGGACAGGGGAAAGCTCCTATAATTCACCCCTCCACTTT. Translation: CASSVGPGTGESSYNSPLHF.

The chain recombines TRBV28 with TRBJ2-3; a weak D match, TRBD2 (6 bases). The V gene lost 2 bases and the J gene lost 3 bases, with 15 bases spanning the gap. From germline, CDR1 is MDHEN and CDR2 SYDVKM. The CDR3 sequence is 16 residues long. The CDR3 is CASSLIVPGRTDTQYF. The CDR3, as DNA: TGTGCCAGCAGTTTAATCGTCCCAGGGAGGACAGATACGCAGTATTTT.

V usage is TRBV5-5 and J usage is TRBJ2-7; TRBD1 matches 7 bases. V was clipped by 4 bases and J by 4 bases; unmatched bases: 17. Germline CDR1 and CDR2: SGHKS and YYEKEE (reference sequence). The CDR3 covers 17 residues. The CDR3 spells CASSLIAGDRAKYEQYF. CDR3 in DNA: TGTGCCAGCAGCCTTATTGCCGGTGACAGGGCAAAGTACGAGCAGTACTTC.

V and J are TRBV2 and TRBJ1-3; D remains unclear. The germline V gene encodes CDR1 SNHLY and CDR2 FYNNEI. The CDR3 has 13 residues. The V end was cut by 6 bases, the J end by 4 bases, with 10 bases between. CDR3 residues: CASRREYGNTIYF. CDR3 coding DNA: TGTGCCAGCAGAAGGGAGTACGGAAACACCATATATTTT.

The rearrangement joins TRBV6-5 to TRBJ1-1, with 8 bases matching TRBD1. V gave up 0 bases and J gave up 9 bases; unmatched junction bases: 6. This CDR3 contains 14 residues. Germline V gives CDR1 MNHEY, CDR2 SVGAGI. CDR3 DNA sequence: TGTGCCAGCAGTTACTCTCAGGGGGCGAGGCAAGCTTTCTTT. This gives the protein CASSYSQGARQAFF.

The J gene is TRBJ1-2, the V gene TRBV13; 7 bases agree with TRBD1. V was pared by 4 bases and J by 5 bases, with 10 bases of the junction left unmatched. This CDR3 has 15 residues. Germline V gene sequence: CDR1 PRHDT, CDR2 FYEKMQ (reference sequence). The CDR3 DNA sequence: TGTGCCAGCAGCTCGAGACAGGGCGGTCATTATGGCTACACCTTC. The encoded protein is CASSSRQGGHYGYTF.

The rearrangement joins TRBV19 to TRBJ2-5; 7 bases map to TRBD1. The V gene end was trimmed by 0 bases and the J gene end by 1 base; junction bases not matched to a gene: 5. Per the germline V gene, CDR1 is LNHDA and CDR2 is SQIVND (reference sequence). CDR3 length: 16 amino acids. The CDR3 region has the DNA TGTGCCAGTAGTATAGATTCGGCAGGGGGCCAAGAGACCCAGTACTTC. Residues: CASSIDSAGGQETQYF.